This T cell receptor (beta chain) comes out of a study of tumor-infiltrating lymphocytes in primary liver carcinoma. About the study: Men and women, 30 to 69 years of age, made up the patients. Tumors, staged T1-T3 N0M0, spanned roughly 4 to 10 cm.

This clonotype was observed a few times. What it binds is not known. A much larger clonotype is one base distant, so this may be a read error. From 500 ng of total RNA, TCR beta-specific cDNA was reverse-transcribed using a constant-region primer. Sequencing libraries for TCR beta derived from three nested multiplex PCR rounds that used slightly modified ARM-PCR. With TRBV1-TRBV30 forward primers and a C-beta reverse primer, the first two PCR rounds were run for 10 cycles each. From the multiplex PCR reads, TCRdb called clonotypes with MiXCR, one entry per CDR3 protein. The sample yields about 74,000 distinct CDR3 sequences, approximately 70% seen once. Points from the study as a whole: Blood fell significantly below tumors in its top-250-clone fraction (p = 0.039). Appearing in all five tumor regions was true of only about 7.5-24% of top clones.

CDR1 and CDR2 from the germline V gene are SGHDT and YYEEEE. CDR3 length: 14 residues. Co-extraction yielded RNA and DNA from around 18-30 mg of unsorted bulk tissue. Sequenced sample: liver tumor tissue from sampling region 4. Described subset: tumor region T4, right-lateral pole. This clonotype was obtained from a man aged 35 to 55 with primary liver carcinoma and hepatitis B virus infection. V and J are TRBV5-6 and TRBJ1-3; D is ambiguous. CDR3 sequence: CASSLRGTGSTIYF. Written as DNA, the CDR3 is TGTGCCAGCAGCTTGCGGGGTACCGGAAGCACCATATATTTT.